This TCR beta chain was identified in a study of blood T cell repertoires in COVID-19. About the research overall: Both acute and convalescent COVID-19 samples were obtained from the United States, Italy and Spain. T cells, B-cell-depleted T cells, or PBMCs supplied cDNA or gDNA.

With V trimmed by 0 bases and J by 6 bases, 9 bases remained unmatched. The CDR3 covers 17 residues. Germline assignment: CDR1 KGHSH and CDR2 LQKENI. In the source study's methods: By means of reference gene primer amplification, nucleated cell counts were estimated. Generated by immunoSEQ multiplex PCR, the TCRdb table keeps only in-frame clones and is missing some. From that table come the V and J calls and clone size; the DNA was used to work out D and trimming. The sample gives roughly 100,000 clones, approximately 80% of which show up once; 20% to 25% is in the top ten. The TCR sequence derives from a man between 65 and 80 years old with active or convalescent COVID-19. The chain has TRBV18 and TRBJ2-1; 9 positions match TRBD2. Specimen: peripheral blood. CDR3 region: CASSPPLMAGGPNEQFF. DNA of the CDR3: TGTGCCAGCTCACCACCCCTCATGGCGGGAGGGCCCAATGAGCAGTTCTTC.